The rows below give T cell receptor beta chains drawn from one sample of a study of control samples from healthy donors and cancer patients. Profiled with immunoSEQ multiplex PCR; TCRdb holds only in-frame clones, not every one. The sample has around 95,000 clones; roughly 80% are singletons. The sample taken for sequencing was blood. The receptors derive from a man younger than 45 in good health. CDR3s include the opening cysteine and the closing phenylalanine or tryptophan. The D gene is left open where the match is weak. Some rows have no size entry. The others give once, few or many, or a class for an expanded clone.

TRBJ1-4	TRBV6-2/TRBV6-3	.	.	CASSYRDFNEKLFF	TGTGCCAGCAGTTACCGGGACTTCAATGAAAAACTGTTTTTT
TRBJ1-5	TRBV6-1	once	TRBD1	CASSEKDRVNQPQHF	TGTGCCAGCAGTGAAAAGGACAGGGTCAATCAGCCCCAGCATTTT
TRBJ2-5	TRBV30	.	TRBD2	CAWRKSGGAQETQYF	TGTGCCTGGAGAAAGAGCGGGGGGGCACAGGAGACCCAGTACTTC
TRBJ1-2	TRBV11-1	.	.	CASSPNPTVRDGYTF	TGTGCCAGCAGCCCCAACCCGACAGTGAGGGATGGCTACACCTTC
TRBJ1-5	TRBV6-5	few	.	CASRADYSNQPQHF	TGTGCCAGCAGGGCCGATTATAGCAATCAGCCCCAGCATTTT
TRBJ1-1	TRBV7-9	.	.	CASSLDKTEAFF	TGTGCCAGCAGCTTAGATAAGACTGAAGCTTTCTTT
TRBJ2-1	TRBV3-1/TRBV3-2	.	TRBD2	CASRGLAGSLYNEQFF	TGTGCCAGCAGAGGACTAGCGGGTAGTCTCTACAATGAGCAGTTCTTC
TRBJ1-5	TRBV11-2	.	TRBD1	CASSLPGDRGQPQHF	TGTGCCAGCAGCTTACCGGGGGACAGGGGACAGCCCCAGCATTTT
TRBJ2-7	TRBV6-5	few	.	CASSRETYYEQYF	TGTGCCAGCAGCAGGGAGACCTACTACGAGCAGTACTTC
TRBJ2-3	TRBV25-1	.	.	CASSESAGNTDTQYF	TGTGCCAGCAGTGAATCGGCGGGGAACACAGATACGCAGTATTTT
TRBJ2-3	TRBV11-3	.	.	CASSPRTGGSRDTQYF	TGTGCCAGCAGCCCCCGGACGGGTGGAAGCAGGGATACGCAGTATTTT
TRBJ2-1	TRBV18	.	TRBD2	CASSPASGAAGKEQFF	TGTGCCAGCTCACCCGCGAGCGGGGCCGCGGGGAAGGAGCAGTTCTTC
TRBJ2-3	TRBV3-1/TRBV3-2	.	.	CATARDSRQDTQYF	TGTGCCACCGCCCGGGACTCCAGGCAAGATACGCAGTATTTT
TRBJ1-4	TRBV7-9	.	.	CASSPRGGRGTNEKLFF	TGTGCCAGCAGCCCTCGCGGGGGGAGAGGAACTAATGAAAAACTGTTTTTT
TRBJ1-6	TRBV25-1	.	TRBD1	CASSGRGHRNNSPLHF	TGTGCCAGCAGTGGCAGGGGGCATCGTAATAATTCACCCCTCCACTTT
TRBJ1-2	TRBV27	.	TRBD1	CASSATGLANYGYTF	TGTGCCAGCAGTGCGACAGGGCTGGCTAACTATGGCTACACCTTC
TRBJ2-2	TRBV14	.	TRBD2	CASSLVLAGVTGELFF	TGTGCCAGCAGCTTGGTACTAGCGGGGGTCACCGGGGAGCTGTTTTTT
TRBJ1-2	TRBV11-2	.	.	CASSLGAFGYTF	TGTGCCAGCAGCTTAGGTGCGTTTGGCTACACCTTC
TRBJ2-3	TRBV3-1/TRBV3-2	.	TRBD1	CASSRGQGSDTQYF	TGTGCCAGCAGCCGCGGACAGGGCTCAGATACGCAGTATTTT
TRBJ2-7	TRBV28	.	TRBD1	CASRSGQDDEQYF	TGTGCCAGCAGAAGCGGACAGGATGACGAGCAGTACTTC
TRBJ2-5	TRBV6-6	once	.	CASSPDISQETQYF	TGTGCCAGCAGTCCCGATATCTCCCAAGAGACCCAGTACTTC
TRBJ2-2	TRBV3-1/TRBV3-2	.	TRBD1	CASSQAGQGLTGELFF	TGTGCCAGCAGCCAAGCAGGACAGGGCCTCACCGGGGAGCTGTTTTTT
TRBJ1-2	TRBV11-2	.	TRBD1	CASSPNRQGNYGYTF	TGTGCCAGCAGCCCGAACAGACAGGGGAACTATGGCTACACCTTC
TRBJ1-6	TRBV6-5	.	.	CASLWTRNSPLHF	TGTGCCAGCCTATGGACCAGAAATTCACCCCTCCACTTT
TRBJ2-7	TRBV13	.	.	CASSLVDKSYEQYF	TGTGCCAGCAGCTTAGTGGACAAGTCCTACGAGCAGTACTTC
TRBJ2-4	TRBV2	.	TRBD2	CASSELGGNKNIQYF	TGTGCCAGCAGTGAGCTCGGGGGGAACAAAAACATTCAGTACTTC
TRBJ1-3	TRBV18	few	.	CASSPFDIFSGNTIYF	TGTGCCAGCTCACCATTCGACATTTTCTCTGGAAACACCATATATTTT
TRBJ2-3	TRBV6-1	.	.	CASSEGWRTDTQYF	TGTGCCAGCAGTGAGGGCTGGCGCACAGATACGCAGTATTTT
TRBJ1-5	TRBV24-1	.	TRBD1	CATSDFRLLLGTGGADSNQPQHF	TGTGCCACCAGTGATTTTCGCCTCCTACTGGGGACAGGGGGCGCCGATAGCAATCAGCCCCAGCATTTT
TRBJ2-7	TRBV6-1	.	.	CASSGSRSPRTNEQYF	TGTGCCAGCAGTGGATCGAGGAGTCCCAGGACCAACGAGCAGTACTTC
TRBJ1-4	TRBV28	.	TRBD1	CASRETGGNEKLFF	TGTGCCAGCAGAGAGACAGGGGGCAATGAAAAACTGTTTTTT
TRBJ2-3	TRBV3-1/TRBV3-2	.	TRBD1	CASSQPRGPVTDTQYF	TGTGCCAGCAGCCAGCCCAGGGGGCCGGTCACAGATACGCAGTATTTT
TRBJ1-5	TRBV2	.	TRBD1	CASRVRDSVNQPQHF	TGTGCCAGCAGAGTCCGGGACAGCGTTAATCAGCCCCAGCATTTT
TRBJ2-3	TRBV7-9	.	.	CASSLTSSTDTQYF	TGTGCCAGCAGCTTAACTTCTAGCACAGATACGCAGTATTTT
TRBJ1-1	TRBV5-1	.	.	CASSLEGGTSRTEAFF	TGCGCCAGCAGCTTGGAGGGTGGGACCTCGAGGACTGAAGCTTTCTTT
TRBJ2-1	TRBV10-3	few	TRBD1	CAISVGTGVTYNEQFF	TGTGCCATCAGTGTTGGGACAGGGGTAACCTACAATGAGCAGTTCTTC
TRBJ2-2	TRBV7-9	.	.	CASSFTQSGELFF	TGTGCCAGCAGCTTCACACAGTCCGGGGAGCTGTTTTTT
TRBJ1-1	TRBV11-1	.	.	CASSLELVNTEAFF	TGTGCCAGCAGCTTAGAACTGGTGAACACTGAAGCTTTCTTT
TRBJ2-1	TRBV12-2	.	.	CASRLLRADRNEQFF	TGTGCAAGTCGCTTACTACGGGCGGACAGGAATGAGCAGTTCTTC
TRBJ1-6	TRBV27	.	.	CASSRKEGNSPLHF	TGTGCCAGCAGCCGCAAGGAAGGTAATTCACCCCTCCACTTT
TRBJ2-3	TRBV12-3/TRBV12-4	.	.	CASSFGFTDTQYF	TGTGCCAGCAGTTTTGGGTTTACAGATACGCAGTATTTT
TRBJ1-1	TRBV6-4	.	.	CASSDEVGRVAFF	TGTGCCAGCAGTGACGAGGTTGGGCGGGTGGCTTTCTTT
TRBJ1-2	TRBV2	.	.	CASRGPGVYGYTF	TGTGCCAGCAGGGGCCCAGGGGTTTATGGCTACACCTTC
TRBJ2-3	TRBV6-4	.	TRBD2	CASSEAGGTDTQYF	TGTGCCAGCAGTGAAGCGGGGGGCACAGATACGCAGTATTTT
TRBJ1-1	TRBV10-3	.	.	CAISGRRNTEAFF	TGTGCCATCAGTGGCAGGAGGAACACTGAAGCTTTCTTT
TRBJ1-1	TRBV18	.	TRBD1	CASSRDRGTEAFF	TGTGCCAGCTCGCGAGACAGGGGCACTGAAGCTTTCTTT
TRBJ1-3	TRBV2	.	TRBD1	CASGLRQGRNTIYF	TGTGCCAGCGGTTTGAGACAGGGAAGAAACACCATATATTTT
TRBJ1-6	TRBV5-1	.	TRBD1	CASTQGTTSSYNSPLHF	TGCGCCAGCACACAGGGGACAACGAGCTCCTATAATTCACCCCTCCACTTT
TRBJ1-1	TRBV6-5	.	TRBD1	CAYGTGAAFF	TGTGCCTATGGGACAGGGGCCGCTTTCTTT
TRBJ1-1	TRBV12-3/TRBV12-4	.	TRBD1	CASSFLVGGSTLF	TGTGCCAGCAGTTTTCTGGTAGGGGGCTCCACACTATTT